These T cell receptor beta chains were read from a single sample in a study of spatial heterogeneity in lung cancer. MiXCR was run by TCRdb on the 5' RACE reads, yielding one entry per CDR3 protein. The table records over 50,000 distinct CDR3 sequences, around 8.2% of them present only once. Sequenced material: PBMCs, taken at surgery. The receptors were gathered from a female donor with early-stage non-small cell lung cancer. The CDR3 runs from the conserved cysteine through the conserved F or W. The order of the fields is D gene, clone size, J gene, V gene, CDR3 DNA, CDR3 protein. A D gene is named only where the DNA matches it firmly. Clone sizes are given selectively: once, few, many, or a class where the clone is expanded.

D: TRBD1
size: many
J: TRBJ2-4
V: TRBV28
DNA: TGTGCCAGCAGTTTCCGGCCCAGGGGGACAAGGAAAAACATTCAGTACTTC
CDR3: CASSFRPRGTRKNIQYF

D: .
size: .
J: TRBJ1-1
V: TRBV15
DNA: TGTGCCACCAGCAGCCTCCCTCGGGAGGTGGGGGCTTTCTTT
CDR3: CATSSLPREVGAFF

D: .
size: many
J: TRBJ2-5
V: TRBV20-1
DNA: TGCAGTGCTAGACTCCCCGCCGGCCAAGAGACCCAGTACTTC
CDR3: CSARLPAGQETQYF

D: .
size: many
J: TRBJ2-1
V: TRBV7-6
DNA: TGTGCCAGCAGCCGGGGCTTGAATGAGCAGTTCTTC
CDR3: CASSRGLNEQFF

D: .
size: few
J: TRBJ2-3
V: TRBV9
DNA: TGTGCCAGCCTTAACTCAGGGACAAATACGCAGTATTTT
CDR3: CASLNSGTNTQYF

D: .
size: many
J: TRBJ1-1
V: TRBV7-2
DNA: TGTGCCAGCAGCTTAGTTCCGGGGGCCACTGAAGCTTTCTTT
CDR3: CASSLVPGATEAFF

D: TRBD1
size: .
J: TRBJ1-2
V: TRBV10-3
DNA: TGTGCCATCAAGAGGCCCCCGGGACAGGAGGGTGTCTACACCTTC
CDR3: CAIKRPPGQEGVYTF

D: TRBD1
size: many
J: TRBJ2-1
V: TRBV7-3
DNA: TGTGCCAGCAGCGCTGACAGGGTAGGGGCGTGGCAGTTCTTC
CDR3: CASSADRVGAWQFF

D: TRBD1
size: few
J: TRBJ1-5
V: TRBV20-1
DNA: TGCAGTGCGAGGACAGGGGGTACCCAGCCCCAGCATTTT
CDR3: CSARTGGTQPQHF

D: TRBD1
size: many
J: TRBJ2-5
V: TRBV6-5
DNA: TGTGCCAGCAGTTACTCTGGGGACAGAGAGACCCAGTACTTC
CDR3: CASSYSGDRETQYF

D: .
size: few
J: TRBJ1-6
V: TRBV11-1
DNA: TGTGCCAGCACCTTAACAGGGACCTATAATTCACCCCTCCACTTT
CDR3: CASTLTGTYNSPLHF

D: .
size: many
J: TRBJ1-1
V: TRBV5-4
DNA: TGTGCCAGCAGCCAACAGGGTAGTTGGGCTTTCTTT
CDR3: CASSQQGSWAFF

D: .
size: many
J: TRBJ1-2
V: TRBV5-1
DNA: TGCGCCAGCAGCCCCTTTGGGCAGAACAACTATGGCTACACCTTC
CDR3: CASSPFGQNNYGYTF

D: .
size: many
J: TRBJ1-3
V: TRBV25-1
DNA: TGTGCCAGCAGTGATTCAGGCCTTACGGACACCATATATTTT
CDR3: CASSDSGLTDTIYF

D: TRBD1
size: few
J: TRBJ1-5
V: TRBV6-4
DNA: TGTGCCAGCAGTGGACGGGGGGACAGTAGCAATCAGCCCCAGCATTTT
CDR3: CASSGRGDSSNQPQHF

D: TRBD2
size: many
J: TRBJ2-6
V: TRBV7-8
DNA: TGTGCCAGCAGCTCTAGACTAGCGGGCGCTGGGGCCAACGTCCTGACTTTC
CDR3: CASSSRLAGAGANVLTF

D: .
size: .
J: TRBJ2-7
V: TRBV7-3
DNA: TGTGCCAGCAGCTTAGGATGGACCCACCAGTACGAGCAGTACTTC
CDR3: CASSLGWTHQYEQYF

D: TRBD2
size: .
J: TRBJ2-1
V: TRBV20-1
DNA: TGCAGTGCAACTCCGGGACTAGCGGGAAAGAATGAGCAGTTCTTC
CDR3: CSATPGLAGKNEQFF

D: .
size: .
J: TRBJ1-1
V: TRBV11-2
DNA: TGTGCCTCCAACCGGGGGTCGCTACTCAACACTGAAGCTTTCTTT
CDR3: CASNRGSLLNTEAFF

D: .
size: .
J: TRBJ1-3
V: TRBV24-1
DNA: TGTGCCACCAGTGATTTAAAGCAGGGAAACACCATATATTTT
CDR3: CATSDLKQGNTIYF

D: TRBD1
size: many
J: TRBJ1-1
V: TRBV2
DNA: TGTGCCAGCAGTATCGACAGGGTGAACACTGAAGCTTTCTTT
CDR3: CASSIDRVNTEAFF

D: .
size: many
J: TRBJ2-3
V: TRBV5-1
DNA: TGCGCCAGCAGCCTTAGCGGAAGCACAGATACGCAGTATTTT
CDR3: CASSLSGSTDTQYF

D: .
size: many
J: TRBJ2-7
V: TRBV6-5
DNA: TGTGCCAGCAGTTACTCGACTGGGAGCTCCTACGAGCAGTACTTC
CDR3: CASSYSTGSSYEQYF

D: .
size: few
J: TRBJ2-7
V: TRBV28
DNA: TGTGCCAGCGGGGCTTGGAGGTCCCCAAACGAGCAGTACTTC
CDR3: CASGAWRSPNEQYF

D: TRBD2
size: .
J: TRBJ2-1
V: TRBV7-9
DNA: TGTGCCAGCAGCTTGGGACTAGCGGGGTACAATGAGCAGTTCTTC
CDR3: CASSLGLAGYNEQFF

D: .
size: .
J: TRBJ1-3
V: TRBV7-6
DNA: TGTGCCAGCAGCCCCACTTCGGCGGGGTCTGGAAACACCATATATTTT
CDR3: CASSPTSAGSGNTIYF

D: .
size: many
J: TRBJ2-3
V: TRBV6-5
DNA: TGTGCCAGCAGTTACTCGAAACAGGGAGACACAGATACGCAGTATTTT
CDR3: CASSYSKQGDTDTQYF

D: .
size: many
J: TRBJ1-4
V: TRBV10-3
DNA: TGTGCCATCAGTGACCGGCAGGGGACAACTAATGAAAAACTGTTTTTT
CDR3: CAISDRQGTTNEKLFF

D: .
size: medium-sized
J: TRBJ2-3
V: TRBV10-2
DNA: TGCGCCAGCAGTGAGTGGGCAGGGAAAGATACGCAGTATTTT
CDR3: CASSEWAGKDTQYF

D: .
size: .
J: TRBJ1-3
V: TRBV6-6
DNA: TGTGCCAGCAGTTATTCGGACAGTTACTCTGGAAACACCATATATTTT
CDR3: CASSYSDSYSGNTIYF

D: .
size: .
J: TRBJ1-4
V: TRBV7-3
DNA: TGTGCCAGCAGCTTAACCGGGTCCGGAGAAAAACTGTTTTTT
CDR3: CASSLTGSGEKLFF

D: .
size: .
J: TRBJ2-1
V: TRBV7-3
DNA: TGTGCCAGCAGCTTAACCGGCCTTGCGAGCAATGAGCAGTTCTTC
CDR3: CASSLTGLASNEQFF

D: .
size: few
J: TRBJ1-2
V: TRBV20-1
DNA: TGCAGTGCTAGCGGCCAGGGAATGGATGGCTACACCTTC
CDR3: CSASGQGMDGYTF

D: TRBD2
size: few
J: TRBJ2-5
V: TRBV6-6
DNA: TGTGCCAGCAGTTCCTTGGGGAGGGCCCAAGAGACCCAGTACTTC
CDR3: CASSSLGRAQETQYF

D: .
size: many
J: TRBJ2-5
V: TRBV5-5
DNA: TGTGCCAGCAGCCTGAACCTAGTGACAGGAAAAATTCGTCAGTACTTC
CDR3: CASSLNLVTGKIRQYF

D: .
size: few
J: TRBJ2-1
V: TRBV11-2
DNA: TGTGCCAGCAGCTTAGATGAGCAGTTCTTC
CDR3: CASSLDEQFF

D: TRBD1
size: many
J: TRBJ1-6
V: TRBV28
DNA: TGTGCCAGCAGTTTCCCCGGGACAGGTGCTGAGAATTCACCCCTCCACTTT
CDR3: CASSFPGTGAENSPLHF

D: TRBD1
size: few
J: TRBJ1-1
V: TRBV7-9
DNA: TGTGCCAGCGCTAGGACTAGGACAGGGGCGAACACTGAAGCTTTCTTT
CDR3: CASARTRTGANTEAFF

D: .
size: many
J: TRBJ1-4
V: TRBV7-9
DNA: TGTGCCAGCAGCGACCCGACGAGGGCGACTAATGAAAAACTGTTTTTT
CDR3: CASSDPTRATNEKLFF

D: TRBD1
size: medium-sized
J: TRBJ1-6
V: TRBV11-2
DNA: TGTGCCAGCAGCCTCCCGCCGGGACAGGGGGCTCATACCATTCTCTCCTATAATTCACCCCTCCACTTT
CDR3: CASSLPPGQGAHTILSYNSPLHF

D: TRBD1
size: .
J: TRBJ1-5
V: TRBV12-3/TRBV12-4
DNA: TGTGCCAGCAGGATGACAGGGGGCCGGGGTCAGCCCCAGCATTTT
CDR3: CASRMTGGRGQPQHF

D: TRBD1
size: few
J: TRBJ1-5
V: TRBV6-2/TRBV6-3
DNA: TGTGCCAGCAGTGACATAGGGACAGATAGCAATCAGCCCCAGCATTTT
CDR3: CASSDIGTDSNQPQHF

D: .
size: .
J: TRBJ2-5
V: TRBV27
DNA: TGTGCCAGCGCCGCCGGGGGCCCCCAAGAGACCCAGTACTTC
CDR3: CASAAGGPQETQYF

D: TRBD1
size: many
J: TRBJ1-6
V: TRBV6-1
DNA: TGTGCCAGCAGGGGGGACAGGGGGCCCTCCTTGAGGCCCCTCCACTTT
CDR3: CASRGDRGPSLRPLHF

D: .
size: few
J: TRBJ1-5
V: TRBV5-8
DNA: TGTGCCAGCAGCCCGGACACCAGAGGCAATCAGCCCCAGCATTTT
CDR3: CASSPDTRGNQPQHF

D: .
size: few
J: TRBJ2-1
V: TRBV3-1
DNA: TGTGCCAGCAGCCAAGATACTAGCTCCTACAATGAGCAGTTCTTC
CDR3: CASSQDTSSYNEQFF

D: .
size: many
J: TRBJ1-5
V: TRBV7-8
DNA: TGTGCCAGCAGCTTAGGGGGGGCCAGTCGCAATCAGCCCCAGCATTTT
CDR3: CASSLGGASRNQPQHF

D: TRBD1
size: few
J: TRBJ2-1
V: TRBV5-1
DNA: TGCGCCAGCAGCTCACAGGGGGCGGGAGATGAGCAGTTCTTC
CDR3: CASSSQGAGDEQFF

D: .
size: .
J: TRBJ2-6
V: TRBV12-3/TRBV12-4
DNA: TGTGCCAGCGCCATCAGGGGCCTTAGCTCTGGGGCCAACGTCCTGACTTTC
CDR3: CASAIRGLSSGANVLTF

D: .
size: .
J: TRBJ2-1
V: TRBV7-9
DNA: TGTGCCAGCAGCCCCGATCGGGGCTACAATGAGCAGTTCTTC
CDR3: CASSPDRGYNEQFF

D: TRBD1
size: few
J: TRBJ2-1
V: TRBV3-1
DNA: TGTGCCAGCAGCCCTTGGACAGGGACCGACCTTGAGCAGTTCTTC
CDR3: CASSPWTGTDLEQFF

D: TRBD1
size: .
J: TRBJ1-2
V: TRBV3-1
DNA: TGTGCCAGCAGCCAAGCACCGGGACAGGGGAACTATGGCTACACCTTC
CDR3: CASSQAPGQGNYGYTF

D: .
size: .
J: TRBJ1-2
V: TRBV30
DNA: TGTGCCTGGAGTGTACCCCAGGTGGAGGTCGGATATGGCTACACCTTC
CDR3: CAWSVPQVEVGYGYTF

D: .
size: few
J: TRBJ2-4
V: TRBV9
DNA: TGTGCCAGCAGCGGGACTCACTCCGAATTAGGCAAAAACATTCAGTACTTC
CDR3: CASSGTHSELGKNIQYF

D: .
size: few
J: TRBJ1-2
V: TRBV29-1
DNA: TGCAGCGTTGACTGGGACACCCCATATGGCTACACCTTC
CDR3: CSVDWDTPYGYTF

D: .
size: .
J: TRBJ2-1
V: TRBV4-1
DNA: TGCGCCAGCAGCCGAACCGTCCCGGGACTAGGGGACAGCTCCTACAATGAGCAGTTCTTC
CDR3: CASSRTVPGLGDSSYNEQFF

D: TRBD2
size: many
J: TRBJ2-3
V: TRBV2
DNA: TGTGCCAGCAACCTAGCGGGGGTAGGAGATACGCAGTATTTT
CDR3: CASNLAGVGDTQYF

D: .
size: .
J: TRBJ1-1
V: TRBV6-1
DNA: TGTGCCAGCAGTGAAGCGGGCTTGAGCACTGAAGCTTTCTTT
CDR3: CASSEAGLSTEAFF